Below are 13 T cell receptor beta chains sequenced from a single sample in a study of identical twins. TCRdb reprocessed the 5' RACE reads with MiXCR, giving one entry per CDR3 protein. The sample yields about 460,000 distinct CDR3 sequences, about 14% seen once. The data were also submitted as part of a second study, on yellow fever vaccine responses in identical twins.

Input material: CD4+ T cells sorted from blood. These receptors were collected from a woman aged 18-29 years in good health.

J is TRBJ2-7 and V is TRBV28; no firm D call. Germline V CDR1 and CDR2: MDHEN, SYDVKM. The V gene lost 7 bases and the J gene lost 2 bases, with 12 bases spanning the gap. The CDR3 has 13 residues. The CDR3: CASTTQSPYEQYF. CDR3 nucleotides: TGTGCCAGCACCACTCAGTCTCCCTACGAGCAGTACTTC.

The chain combines TRBV24-1 with TRBJ2-7; 8 bases agree with TRBD1. CDR1 and CDR2 from the germline V gene are KGHDR and SFDVKD. The CDR3 totals 14 residues. V lost 3 bases and J lost 4; bases outside the gene matches: 4. The CDR3 spells CATSDPGGGYEQYF. CDR3 bases: TGTGCCACCAGTGATCCAGGGGGCGGATACGAGCAGTACTTC.

The V gene is TRBV29-1, the J gene TRBJ2-1, with TRBD2 matching over 8 bases. V shed 7 bases, J shed 12 bases, and the junction held 17 bases outside the gene matches. The CDR3 loop spans 14 amino acids. Germline values: CDR1 SQVTM, CDR2 ANQGSEA. The CDR3 here is CSATGTRFSTGQFF. DNA for the CDR3: TGCAGCGCTACCGGGACTAGATTTTCTACAGGGCAGTTCTTC.

The chain has TRBV20-1 and TRBJ2-2, with D perhaps matching TRBD2 (6 bases). Germline CDR1 DFQATT, CDR2 SNEGSKA (reference sequence). The CDR3 is made up of 13 amino acids. The germline V and J ends were trimmed by 3 bases and 6 bases, with 11 bases remaining between them. The chain's CDR3 is CSASRTSPGELFF. In DNA, the CDR3 is TGCAGTGCTAGTCGAACTAGCCCCGGGGAGCTGTTTTTT.

This clonotype was recorded many times. V is TRBV29-1 and J is TRBJ2-2; D ambiguous. This CDR3 comprises 13 residues. The germline V and J ends were trimmed by 5 bases and 6 bases, with 13 bases remaining between them. In germline, CDR1 is SQVTM, CDR2 ANQGSEA. The CDR3 DNA follows: TGCAGCGTTATCCAGGTTGCTCCCGGGGAGCTGTTTTTT. Amino acids: CSVIQVAPGELFF.

The chain employs TRBV5-1 and TRBJ2-3, with D uncertain. The germline gives CDR1 SGHRS, CDR2 YFSETQ. This CDR3 region has 16 residues. V lost 0 bases to trimming and J lost 0 bases, with 11 bases between them. CDR3 amino acids: CASSLALGASTDTQYF. The CDR3, as DNA: TGCGCCAGCAGCTTGGCGCTGGGCGCGAGCACAGATACGCAGTATTTT.

The rearrangement uses TRBV7-9 and TRBJ2-7, with a possible D match to TRBD2 (6 bases). CDR1 is SEHNR, CDR2 FQNEAQ, per germline (reference sequence). V dropped 5 bases and J dropped 0 bases, with 17 bases sitting between them. This CDR3 region has 16 residues. The CDR3 is CASSLPGEVYSYEQYF. CDR3 DNA sequence: TGTGCCAGCAGCCTACCCGGGGAGGTCTACTCCTACGAGCAGTACTTC.

This clonotype was seen a handful of times. The chain uses TRBV6-1 and TRBJ2-7, with 8 bases fitting TRBD1. The CDR3 has 14 amino acids. CDR1 MNHNS and CDR2 SASEGT come from the germline V gene. The trim removed 6 bases at V and 5 bases at J, leaving 9 bases unmatched. The CDR3 coding sequence is TGTGCCAGCAGGCCAGGACAGGGCATCCACGAGCAGTACTTC. Protein: CASRPGQGIHEQYF.

V gene TRBV7-2 combines with J gene TRBJ1-2; D remains ambiguous. The V end lost 11 bases, the J end lost 4 bases, and 20 bases lay between the germline ends. Germline loops: CDR1 SGHTA, CDR2 FQGNSA. The CDR3 length is 14 residues. In DNA form, the CDR3 reads TGTGCCGCCGTCCGGGATATTAGTGGCTATGGCTACACCTTC. Translated, it gives CAAVRDISGYGYTF.

This chain links TRBV6-2 or TRBV6-3 with TRBJ2-3, with 8 positions matching TRBD2. Germline CDR1 reads MNHEY; CDR2 reads SVGEGT. With V trimmed by 0 bases and J by 1 base, 9 bases remained unmatched. The CDR3 spans 18 residues. Here the CDR3 reads CASSYSVSSGSGTDTQYF. CDR3 coding DNA: TGTGCCAGCAGTTACTCGGTATCCAGCGGGAGTGGCACAGATACGCAGTATTTT.

In its sample, this clonotype was seen many times. The chain combines TRBV7-9 with TRBJ1-6; tentatively, D is TRBD1 (6 bases). Between the trimmed V and J ends, which lost 7 bases and 5 bases, there was a span of 12 bases. The CDR3 covers 14 residues. The germline V gene encodes CDR1 SEHNR and CDR2 FQNEAQ (reference sequence). CDR3 DNA: TGTGCCAGCAACGCGGGGGCGAATAATTCACCCCTCCACTTT. Protein product: CASNAGANNSPLHF.

The chain combines TRBV5-1 with TRBJ2-5; TRBD2 matches at 12 bases. CDR1 is SGHRS, CDR2 YFSETQ, per germline. V dropped 2 bases and J dropped 5; count of bases not matched to a gene: 10. The length of the CDR3 is 17 residues. The CDR3 is CASSLGTSGPGLETQYF. Here the CDR3 DNA reads TGCGCCAGCAGCTTAGGGACTAGCGGGCCTGGGCTGGAGACCCAGTACTTC.

The chain recombines TRBV20-1 with TRBJ2-7, with 7 nucleotides matching TRBD1. Germline CDR1 DFQATT, CDR2 SNEGSKA (reference sequence). The CDR3 length is 13 residues. Germline trimming cut 6 bases from V and 3 bases from J; bases unmatched to any gene: 8. Written as DNA, the CDR3 is TGCAGTGCCCTACAGGGGAATGGCTACGAGCAGTACTTC. Its translation: CSALQGNGYEQYF.